The 18 T cell receptor beta chains below were found in one sample sequenced in a study of T-cell memory formation after mild COVID-19. TCRdb itself ran the 5' RACE reads through MiXCR, one entry per CDR3 protein. The sample gives 530,000 or so distinct CDR3 sequences, 17% of which show up once; around 7.8% is in the top ten. The sample was PBMCs or a T cell subset sorted from them (not recorded which). These receptors originate from an adult woman who had mild COVID-19 (a few samples of this study predate the infection). Cell type and time point are not known.

The chain is built from TRBV6-2 or TRBV6-3 and TRBJ2-7, with TRBD2 matching 8 bases. From germline, CDR1 is MNHEY and CDR2 SVGEGT. This CDR3 has 14 amino acids. The V gene end was trimmed by 5 bases and the J gene end by 0 bases; junction bases not matched to a gene: 3. The CDR3 bases are TGTGCCAGCAGTGAGCGGGAGAGCTCCTACGAGCAGTACTTC. It encodes CASSERESSYEQYF.

The chain recombines TRBV11-3 with TRBJ1-5, with D hard to call. V was clipped by 5 bases and J by 7 bases, with 12 bases between them. CDR3 length: 13 amino acids. CDR1 is SGHNT and CDR2 is YENEEA in the germline V gene. DNA of the CDR3: TGTGCCAGCAGCCTCCTCTACGGCCAGCCCCAGCATTTT. This gives the protein CASSLLYGQPQHF.

This clonotype was counted a few times. The chain uses TRBV7-2 and TRBJ1-6, with D possibly TRBD1 on 6 matching bases. V was pared by 3 bases and J by 0 bases, with 9 bases between. The CDR3 contains 16 residues. The germline V gene encodes CDR1 SGHTA and CDR2 FQGNSA. The DNA for the CDR3 is TGTGCCAGCAGCTTTCAGGGGAGCTCCTATAATTCACCCCTCCACTTT. It yields the protein CASSFQGSSYNSPLHF.

V usage is TRBV3-1 and J usage is TRBJ2-6; D is uncertain. Germline V gene lookup returns CDR1 LGHDT and CDR2 YNNKEL (reference sequence). Trimming left V 10 bases short and J 1 base short, with 14 bases between. The CDR3 loop spans 15 amino acids. The CDR3 reads CATRGPSSGANVLTF. Written as DNA, the CDR3 is TGTGCCACCAGAGGACCAAGTTCTGGGGCCAACGTCCTGACTTTC.

This clonotype came up many times. CDR3 coding DNA: TGTGCCACCAGCAGAGATAGGCCTGAAGCTTTCTTT. It is translated as CATSRDRPEAFF. This rearrangement joins TRBV15 to TRBJ1-1; D uncertain. This CDR3 spans 12 amino acids. V lost 0 bases and J lost 6, with 5 bases in between. Germline V lookup: CDR1 LNHNV, CDR2 YYDKDF (reference sequence).

This clonotype has only a few counts. The J gene is TRBJ1-2, the V gene TRBV3-1, with D uncertain. CDR1 is LGHDT, CDR2 YNNKEL, per germline (reference sequence). The CDR3 totals 13 residues. V shed 1 base and J shed 2 bases, with 5 bases lying between them. The CDR3 region is CASSQGTNYGYTF. The CDR3 DNA reads TGTGCCAGCAGCCAAGGGACGAACTATGGCTACACCTTC.

The table lists this clonotype with a few counts. J is TRBJ2-2 and V is TRBV5-1; D gene unclear. The CDR3 spans 13 residues. Trimming cost V 0 bases and J 6 bases, with 6 bases left between them. Germline values: CDR1 SGHRS, CDR2 YFSETQ. The DNA for the CDR3 is TGCGCCAGCAGCTTGGTGCGATCCGGGGAGCTGTTTTTT. Its translation: CASSLVRSGELFF.

This clonotype was found a few times. The chain links TRBV10-3 to TRBJ2-3; 10 bases map to TRBD1. V was clipped by 10 bases and J by 1 base; unmatched bases: 5. There are 14 residues in the CDR3. CDR1 is ENHRY, CDR2 SYGVKD, per germline. CDR3 sequence: CATGQGGGTDTQYF. The CDR3 coding sequence is TGTGCCACCGGACAGGGGGGAGGCACAGATACGCAGTATTTT.

This clonotype was found many times. This chain links TRBV7-2 with TRBJ2-3; D is unresolved. Trimming removed 6 bases at V and 1 base at J, with 5 bases between. This CDR3 is 12 amino acids long. Germline CDR1 SGHTA, CDR2 FQGNSA. The CDR3 DNA is TGTGCCAGCAGTTTGCGCACAGATACGCAGTATTTT. It specifies CASSLRTDTQYF.

This clonotype has just a few counts. Its ends do not fully match the called genes, so a read error is possible. The rearrangement uses TRBV11-2 and TRBJ2-5, with a tentative D call TRBD1 (6 bases). This CDR3 comprises 12 residues. The germline V gene has CDR1 SGHAT and CDR2 FQNNGV. As DNA, the CDR3 is TGTGCCAGCAGCTTAGCCCGAGACAGGCTCGACTTC. It encodes CASSLARDRLDF.

The genes are TRBV7-2 and TRBJ2-7; D not resolved. CDR3 length: 15 residues. Germline CDR1 and CDR2: SGHTA and FQGNSA. V was shortened by 1 base and J by 0 bases, with 10 bases between the two germline ends. The CDR3: CASSLDVASSYEQYF. In DNA, the CDR3 is TGTGCCAGCAGCTTAGATGTTGCGTCCTCCTACGAGCAGTACTTC.

This clonotype has a handful of counts. The rearrangement links TRBV21-1 to TRBJ2-3; the tabulated D call, TRBD2, remains unverified against the DNA. TRBV21-1 is given as a pseudogene. The CDR3 is made up of 15 amino acids. The CDR3 DNA is TGTGCCAGCAGCAAGCGGGAGGGCCCCTCGGATACGCAGTATTTT. It codes for CASSKREGPSDTQYF.

This chain joins TRBV4-3 and TRBJ2-1; 14 positions match TRBD2. Germline CDR1 reads LGHNA; CDR2 reads YSLEER. J lost 1 base, V lost 6 bases, and 14 bases had no gene match. This CDR3 comprises 20 residues. The CDR3 DNA reads as TGCGCCAGCAGTCCAGACTCGGGACTAGCGGGAGCGGAGTCCTACAATGAGCAGTTCTTC. It translates to CASSPDSGLAGAESYNEQFF.

J is TRBJ2-7 and V is TRBV12-3 or TRBV12-4; TRBD1 is a possible D gene (6 bases). CDR3 length: 14 amino acids. Trimming cost V 7 bases and J 0 bases, with 13 bases left between them. The CDR3 bases are TGTGCCAGCACCCAGACAGGAAACTCCTACGAGCAGTACTTC. This codes for CASTQTGNSYEQYF.

This clonotype was found a few times. V and J are TRBV30 and TRBJ2-2; a weak D match, TRBD2 (6 bases). V was trimmed by 0 bases and J by 0 bases, leaving 11 bases between them. The germline V gene encodes CDR1 GTSNPN and CDR2 SVGIG (reference sequence). This CDR3 comprises 16 residues. The CDR3 region has the DNA TGTGCCTGGAGTGTATGGCGGACTACGAACACCGGGGAGCTGTTTTTT. Amino acids: CAWSVWRTTNTGELFF.

This clonotype was counted between two and nine times. This rearrangement joins TRBV29-1 to TRBJ2-5; weak D call: TRBD1 (6 bases). CDR3 size: 13 residues. The germline CDR1 and CDR2 sequences are SQVTM and ANQGSEA. V shed 7 bases and J shed 2 bases, with 14 bases lying between them. CDR3 nucleotide sequence: TGCAGCGGTACGAGGGGGATTCAAGAGACCCAGTACTTC. Protein sequence: CSGTRGIQETQYF.

V is TRBV7-9 and J is TRBJ1-1; possibly TRBD1 for D (5 bases). Germline CDR1 SEHNR, CDR2 FQNEAQ (reference sequence). There are 12 residues in the CDR3. Trimming cost V 5 bases and J 10 bases, with 14 bases left between them. The CDR3 DNA sequence: TGTGCCAGCAGCCAAGGGACCTTACTAGCTTTCTTT. Protein product: CASSQGTLLAFF.

The gene calls are TRBV5-4 and TRBJ2-7; the match to TRBD2 covers 11 bases. Trimming took 4 bases from V and 3 from J; bases not matched to a gene: 12. In germline, CDR1 is SGHNT, CDR2 YYREEE (reference sequence). The CDR3 consists of 17 residues. CDR3 nucleotide sequence: TGTGCCAGCAGCCTATCAAAACTAGCGGGAGTGGTCTACGAGCAGTACTTC. Protein: CASSLSKLAGVVYEQYF.